This T cell receptor beta chain was sequenced for a study of cytomegalovirus exposure and HLA in healthy donors. Concerning this clone itself: What it binds is unknown.

Study observations and caveats: Reportedly, TCR beta sequences accurately predicted HLA-A and HLA-B alleles in most subjects. The majority of CMV-associated TCR beta chains were reported as apparently HLA-restricted in a later analysis.

PCR used 60 Vbeta primers and 13 Jbeta primers. Data came from immunoSEQ multiplex PCR; TCRdb stores just in-frame clones and leaves some out. The sample shows approximately 150,000 clones, about 80% of them seen only once. The CDR3 covers 17 residues. V was pared by 7 bases and J by 8 bases, with 17 bases of the junction left unmatched. Germline-derived CDR1 and CDR2 are MDHEN and SYDVKM. This receptor was obtained from a man in his thirties or forties in good health and CMV-seropositive. The chain is built from TRBV28 and TRBJ1-4, with TRBD1 matching 9 bases. Sequencing was carried out using PBMCs. As DNA, the CDR3 is TGTGCCAGCACCGGAGGGGTCGGGACAGGGTATTTAGAAAAACTGTTTTTT. Encoded protein: CASTGGVGTGYLEKLFF.